These 25 T cell receptor beta chains were sequenced from one sample in a study of patients and donors after allogeneic stem cell transplantation. TCRdb passed the RT-PCR reads through MiXCR, listing each CDR3 protein once. The profile shows approximately 37,000 distinct CDR3 sequences, under 35% of them singletons. Sequencing was performed on blood, either unsorted or a sorted T cell fraction (not recorded which). The receptors derive from a human donor who was either an allogeneic HSCT recipient or a stem cell or donor lymphocyte infusion donor (not recorded which). It is not recorded whose cells these are; they may come from a transplant donor.

This clonotype was seen a few times. J is TRBJ1-5 and V is TRBV6-5; no clear D. The CDR3 runs 15 residues. Germline loops: CDR1 MNHEY, CDR2 SVGAGI. Trimming shortened V by 5 bases and J by 0 bases, and 11 bases separated the two germline ends. The CDR3 nucleotides are TGTGCCAGCAGTCGGACGGTCTATAGCAATCAGCCCCAGCATTTT. Amino acids: CASSRTVYSNQPQHF.

This clonotype has a handful of counts. The chain carries TRBV4-1 and TRBJ2-3; D is unclear. V lost 4 bases and J lost 4, with 15 bases in between. Germline CDR1 is MGHRA and CDR2 is YSYEKL. This CDR3 comprises 15 residues. CDR3 in amino acids: CASSPMTYRSDTQYF. DNA for the CDR3: TGCGCCAGCAGCCCTATGACATATCGGTCAGATACGCAGTATTTT.

This clonotype was detected only a few times. This CDR3 is CASNVAGVLNTGELFF. The CDR3 nucleotides are TGTGCCAGCAATGTAGCGGGAGTCCTGAACACCGGGGAGCTGTTTTTT. This sequence joins TRBV6-2 or TRBV6-3 and TRBJ2-2; 9 positions match TRBD2. V dropped 7 bases and J dropped 1; count of bases not matched to a gene: 7. Per germline, CDR1 MNHEY and CDR2 SVGEGT. This CDR3 is built from 16 residues.

This sequence joins TRBV7-9 and TRBJ2-7; 8 positions agree with TRBD1. The germline CDR1 and CDR2 sequences are SEHNR and FQNEAQ (reference sequence). The CDR3 extends over 15 amino acids. The V gene end was trimmed by 11 bases and the J gene end by 2 bases; junction bases not matched to a gene: 14. DNA of the CDR3: TGTGCCGCAGGGCCCCCGGACAGGGTTCCCTACGAGCAGTACTTC. It translates to CAAGPPDRVPYEQYF.

This clonotype has a handful of counts. The V and J genes are TRBV19 and TRBJ1-5; no definite D call. Trimming pared 0 bases from V and 5 bases from J, leaving 5 bases between. Germline-derived CDR1 and CDR2 are LNHDA and SQIVND (reference sequence). The CDR3 consists of 13 residues. CDR3 in DNA: TGTGCCAGTAGTATAGATCTGTATCAGCCCCAGCATTTT. Translated, it gives CASSIDLYQPQHF. The full variable domain, in which reference TRBV19 and TRBJ1-5 provide the parts outside the CDR3, is DGGITQSPKYLFRKEGQNVTLSCEQNLNHDAMYWYRQDPGQGLRLIYYSQIVNDFQKGDIAEGYSVSREKKESFPLTVTSAQKNPTAFYLCASSIDLYQPQHFGDGTRLSIL.

This clonotype showed up just a few times. The V and J genes are TRBV12-3 or TRBV12-4 and TRBJ2-1; 7 bases agree with TRBD2. The CDR3 totals 15 residues. V lost 6 bases and J lost 0; bases outside the gene matches: 5. CDR3 amino acids: CASSGTSVSYNEQFF. The CDR3 DNA follows: TGTGCCAGCAGCGGAACTAGCGTCTCCTACAATGAGCAGTTCTTC.

This clonotype was recorded a few times. CDR3 sequence reads: CASSGPGQGIPYGYTF. In DNA form, the CDR3 reads TGTGCCAGCAGTGGTCCGGGACAGGGGATTCCCTATGGCTACACCTTC. The chain employs TRBV6-5 and TRBJ1-2; 10 bases map to TRBD1. The CDR3 contains 16 residues. The germline V gene encodes CDR1 MNHEY and CDR2 SVGAGI. V gave up 5 bases and J gave up 4 bases; unmatched junction bases: 10.

This clonotype was detected once. The germline gene is not matched at one end of the junction; a read error may be the cause. The chain carries TRBV20-1 and TRBJ1-2; D may be TRBD1 (6 bases). CDR1 is DFQATT, CDR2 SNEGSKA, per germline (reference sequence). The CDR3 spans 12 residues. CDR3 sequence: CSARTANFGYTF. The CDR3 DNA sequence: TGCAGTGCCAGGACAGCTAACTTTGGCTACACCTTC.

The chain carries TRBV14 and TRBJ2-3, with a weak D call TRBD2 (6 bases). Trimming stripped 2 bases from V and 9 bases from J, with 15 bases between. The CDR3 covers 14 residues. Germline assignment: CDR1 SGHDN and CDR2 FVKESK. The CDR3 DNA sequence: TGTGCCAGCAGCCAACGTCTGGGAGGAGAGACGCAGTATTTT. As protein: CASSQRLGGETQYF. Full variable domain (missing parts from reference TRBV14 and TRBJ2-3): EAGVTQFPSHSVIEKGQTVTLRCDPISGHDNLYWYRRVMGKEIKFLLHFVKESKQDESGMPNNRFLAERTGGTYSTLKVQPAELEDSGVYFCASSQRLGGETQYFGPGTRLTVL.

The rearrangement joins TRBV20-1 to TRBJ2-7; D is uncertain. V gave up 1 base and J gave up 12 bases, with 16 bases separating them. The CDR3 sequence is 12 residues long. CDR1 is DFQATT and CDR2 is SNEGSKA in the germline V gene (reference sequence). The CDR3 sequence is CSARALRTDGYF. As DNA, the CDR3 is TGCAGTGCTAGAGCATTAAGGACCGATGGGTACTTC.

The rearrangement links TRBV4-1 to TRBJ2-2, with D hard to call. Deletions cut 4 bases from V and 9 bases from J, with 12 bases between. Germline-derived CDR1 and CDR2 are MGHRA and YSYEKL. The CDR3 consists of 13 residues. The CDR3 spells CASSPYDSRELFF. In DNA, the CDR3 is TGCGCCAGCAGCCCCTACGACTCCCGGGAGCTGTTTTTT.

This clonotype appeared a few times. The V call is TRBV12-3 or TRBV12-4, the J call TRBJ2-1; D uncertain. The CDR3 covers 14 residues. Trimming removed 2 bases from V and 10 bases from J, with 15 bases in between. The CDR3 coding sequence is TGTGCCAGCAGTTTACACCAAGACGTGGGGGAGCAGTTCTTC. It translates to CASSLHQDVGEQFF.

This chain links TRBV27 with TRBJ2-1; the match to TRBD2 covers 13 bases. The CDR3 is 17 amino acids. The germline CDR1 and CDR2 sequences are MNHEY and SMNVEV (reference sequence). Losses at the gene ends were 3 bases for V and 5 bases for J; bases not matched to a gene: 7. This CDR3 is CASSFPGLAGVHNEQFF. The CDR3 coding sequence is TGTGCCAGCAGTTTCCCCGGACTAGCGGGAGTGCACAATGAGCAGTTCTTC.

This sequence joins TRBV18 and TRBJ1-2, with D unclear. Trimming took 3 bases from V and 8 from J, leaving 16 bases between them. The V gene's germline CDR1 is KGHSH and CDR2 LQKENI. The CDR3 contains 14 residues. The CDR3 DNA is TGTGCCAGCTCACCCCGCGACCGGGGAGCGGGCTACACCTTC. Encoded protein: CASSPRDRGAGYTF.

The chain combines TRBV20-1 with TRBJ1-3, with D unclear. The germline V and J ends were trimmed by 1 base and 7 bases, with 5 bases remaining between them. The CDR3 runs to 11 residues. Germline V CDR1 and CDR2: DFQATT, SNEGSKA (reference sequence). CDR3 region: CSARVGNTIYF. The CDR3 bases are TGCAGTGCTAGAGTGGGGAACACCATATATTTT.

This clonotype was seen ten or more times. The chain has TRBV15 and TRBJ1-1, with D uncertain. This CDR3 has 12 residues. V dropped 4 bases and J dropped 6 bases, with 9 bases sitting between them. Germline CDR1 LNHNV, CDR2 YYDKDF (reference sequence). The CDR3 nucleotides read TGTGCCACCAGCATTGGGTGGGCTGAAGCTTTCTTT. Amino acid sequence: CATSIGWAEAFF.

Ten or more counts support this clonotype. The V and J genes are TRBV20-1 and TRBJ2-7; no definite D call. Germline CDR1 reads DFQATT; CDR2 reads SNEGSKA (reference sequence). The CDR3 has 12 residues. V lost 2 bases and J lost 0, with 5 bases in between. CDR3 loop: CSARKSSYEQYF. For the CDR3, the DNA is TGCAGTGCTAGAAAGAGCTCCTACGAGCAGTACTTC.

The V call is TRBV28, the J call TRBJ1-4, with TRBD1 matching over 7 bases. Germline V gives CDR1 MDHEN, CDR2 SYDVKM. Trimming cost V 6 bases and J 0 bases; bases outside gene matches: 10. The CDR3 extends over 17 amino acids. Here the CDR3 DNA reads TGTGCCAGCAGATCCACAGGGGTTAGGACAACTAATGAAAAACTGTTTTTT. Translation: CASRSTGVRTTNEKLFF.

The chain recombines TRBV5-5 with TRBJ1-4; tentative D call: TRBD1 (6 bases). Trimming left V 1 base short and J 3 bases short, with 19 bases between. CDR1 and CDR2 from the germline V gene are SGHKS and YYEKEE (reference sequence). The CDR3 covers 18 residues. The CDR3 region is CASSLPRDILPANEKLFF. As DNA, the CDR3 is TGTGCCAGCAGCTTGCCCAGGGACATCCTCCCGGCTAATGAAAAACTGTTTTTT.

A note on this clonotype: The junction departs from the called germline gene at one end, perhaps through a read error. V gene TRBV6-2 or TRBV6-3 combines with J gene TRBJ2-1, with D tentatively TRBD1 or TRBD2 (5 bases each). There are 15 residues in the CDR3. From germline, CDR1 is MNHEY and CDR2 SVGEGT. CDR3 bases: TGTGCCAGCAGCCAACGGGGCGGAACACACAATCAGCAGTTCTTC. Encoded protein: CASSQRGGTHNQQFF.

The chain couples TRBV24-1 to TRBJ2-2; D perhaps matches TRBD2 (6 bases). V lost 4 bases and J 1 base, leaving 9 bases between the germline ends. This CDR3 is 15 amino acids long. The germline V gene encodes CDR1 KGHDR and CDR2 SFDVKD. In DNA form, the CDR3 reads TGTGCCACCAGTGACCGGGGACTGAACACCGGGGAGCTGTTTTTT. Translated, it gives CATSDRGLNTGELFF.

This clonotype has only a few counts. The CDR3 sequence is CASSPRGDTQYF. In DNA form, the CDR3 reads TGTGCCAGCAGCCCCAGGGGGGATACGCAGTATTTT. This chain connects TRBV9 to TRBJ2-3, with 7 nucleotides matching TRBD1. CDR3 size: 12 residues. With V trimmed by 4 bases and J by 6 bases, 2 bases remained unmatched. In germline, CDR1 is SGDLS, CDR2 YYNGEE.

This clonotype was counted only a few times. The chain links TRBV2 to TRBJ1-1; no definite D call. CDR1 and CDR2 from the germline V gene are SNHLY and FYNNEI. This CDR3 has 10 amino acids. V lost 4 bases, J lost 9 bases, and 6 bases lay in between. CDR3 sequence: CASSGPQAFF. CDR3 bases: TGTGCCAGCAGTGGCCCCCAAGCTTTCTTT.

The chain links TRBV20-1 to TRBJ2-2, with D hard to call. The CDR3 runs 12 residues. V lost 5 bases, J lost 7 bases, and 11 bases lay in between. Germline V lookup: CDR1 DFQATT, CDR2 SNEGSKA (reference sequence). The CDR3 DNA follows: TGCAGTGCTTTGGGTGTTAGCGGGGAGCTGTTTTTT. The encoded protein is CSALGVSGELFF.

This clonotype was counted a few times. V is TRBV19 and J is TRBJ2-3, with D perhaps matching TRBD1 (6 bases). The CDR3 runs 15 residues. V shed 4 bases and J shed 0 bases, with 11 bases lying between them. Per germline, CDR1 LNHDA and CDR2 SQIVND (reference sequence). The CDR3 here is CASSTGQTSTDTQYF. The CDR3 nucleotides are TGTGCCAGTAGTACCGGACAGACTAGCACAGATACGCAGTATTTT.